These 19 T cell receptor beta chains were all obtained from the same sample, sequenced in a study of memory CD4+ T cells and cytomegalovirus serostatus (dated by TCRdb to about 2019). A FACSAria II was used to sort memory CD4+ T cells, defined as single viable CD3+CD4+CD8-CD45RO+ cells. The library relied on the immunoSEQ multiplex PCR assay. The immuneACCESS repertoire file appears here via TCRdb, limited to in-frame rearrangements. These files lack a portion of the clones; in checked studies, under half of the deficit traces to unresolved V genes, and the cause of the others is not known. The sample profile shows some 52,000 clones; around 80% of them were found once. The ten largest clones take up around 1.5% of the sample. The source material was memory CD4+ T cells from blood. These receptors all come from an adult in good health and CMV-seronegative.

The rearrangement links TRBV5-1 to TRBJ1-5, with D hard to call. This CDR3 has 16 residues. The germline V gene has CDR1 SGHRS and CDR2 YFSETQ. Trimming shortened V by 0 bases and J by 0 bases, and 10 bases separated the two germline ends. The CDR3 nucleotides are TGCGCCAGCAGCTTGGACGGGATGGGTAGCAATCAGCCCCAGCATTTT. This sequence encodes CASSLDGMGSNQPQHF.

The J gene is TRBJ2-5, the V gene TRBV18, with D perhaps TRBD2 (6 bases). Germline V lookup: CDR1 KGHSH, CDR2 LQKENI. V lost 3 bases to trimming and J lost 7 bases, with 12 bases between them. This CDR3 region has 13 residues. CDR3 sequence: CASSPGLEATQYF. The CDR3 DNA sequence: TGTGCCAGCTCACCGGGACTGGAAGCGACCCAGTACTTC.

The chain carries TRBV7-3 and TRBJ1-1; D uncertain. Germline CDR1 SGHTA, CDR2 FQGTGA. The CDR3 consists of 14 residues. With 5 bases removed from V and 1 base from J, the gap between germline ends came to 11 bases. DNA for the CDR3: TGTGCCAGCAGCCCAACGAAAGAGAACACTGAAGCTTTCTTT. Protein product: CASSPTKENTEAFF.

V is TRBV11-2 and J is TRBJ1-1; no firm D call. V was shortened by 0 bases and J by 9 bases, with 5 bases between the two germline ends. Germline V gene lookup returns CDR1 SGHAT and CDR2 FQNNGV. The CDR3 is made up of 11 amino acids. CDR3 DNA: TGTGCCAGCAGCTTAGATCTTAAAGCTTTCTTT. Translating it yields CASSLDLKAFF.

V is TRBV5-6 and J is TRBJ2-5; D is unresolved. The germline V gene encodes CDR1 SGHDT and CDR2 YYEEEE. CDR3 length: 13 residues. Trimming took off 4 bases at V and 0 bases at J, with 7 bases between the two ends. Written as DNA, the CDR3 is TGTGCCAGCAGCCCCCAGTACCAAGAGACCCAGTACTTC. Translating gives CASSPQYQETQYF.

V and J are TRBV7-8 and TRBJ1-6; no firm D call. The CDR3 consists of 16 residues. The germline V gene encodes CDR1 SGHVS and CDR2 FQNEAQ. V lost 1 base and J lost 0, with 7 bases in between. The CDR3 reads CASSLEGSSYNSPLHF. The DNA for the CDR3 is TGTGCCAGCAGCTTAGAAGGGAGCTCCTATAATTCACCCCTCCACTTT.

The chain's CDR3 is CASSIRTSGFLTGELFF. For the CDR3, the DNA is TGTGCCAGTAGTATCCGGACTAGCGGATTTCTCACCGGGGAGCTGTTTTTT. The genes are TRBV19 and TRBJ2-2, with 10 bases fitting TRBD2. Per germline, CDR1 LNHDA and CDR2 SQIVND (reference sequence). The CDR3 is made up of 17 amino acids. Unmatched junction bases numbered 8, after V lost 3 bases and J lost 4 bases.

The chain combines TRBV4-3 with TRBJ2-7; the match to TRBD1 covers 9 bases. With V trimmed by 0 bases and J by 5 bases, 8 bases remained unmatched. This CDR3 is built from 16 residues. The V gene's germline CDR1 is LGHNA and CDR2 YSLEER. The CDR3 region has the DNA TGCGCCAGCAGCCAAGATACGGGGACAGGGTTGGACGAGCAGTACTTC. Translated, it gives CASSQDTGTGLDEQYF.

This clone has only one observation. The V and J genes are TRBV6-1 and TRBJ2-5; 10 nucleotides agree with TRBD2. J gave up 1 base and V 6 bases, and 5 bases lay outside the gene matches. The germline V gene encodes CDR1 MNHNS and CDR2 SASEGT. The CDR3 is 15 residues long. CDR3 loop: CASSLAGALQETQYF. CDR3 in DNA: TGTGCCAGCAGCCTAGCGGGGGCCCTCCAAGAGACCCAGTACTTC.

This clone was detected only once. The chain is built from TRBV6-1 and TRBJ1-2; 9 nucleotides line up with TRBD1. The CDR3 has 15 residues. Germline V gene data show CDR1 as MNHNS and CDR2 as SASEGT. Germline trimming cut 3 bases from V and 3 bases from J; bases unmatched to any gene: 5. CDR3: CASSDPWTGDYGYTF. In DNA, the CDR3 is TGTGCCAGCAGTGACCCTTGGACAGGGGACTATGGCTACACCTTC.

The chain recombines TRBV11-2 with TRBJ2-3, with TRBD1 matching over 12 bases. The J segment lost 3 bases and the V segment lost 6 bases, leaving 7 bases of the junction unmatched. The CDR3 spans 16 residues. CDR1 is SGHAT and CDR2 is FQNNGV in the germline V gene. The CDR3 nucleotides are TGTGCCAGCAGATCGGGACAGGGGGCTAAAACAGATACGCAGTATTTT. Its translation: CASRSGQGAKTDTQYF.

V is TRBV4-2 and J is TRBJ1-2; 8 bases are a match to TRBD1. After removal of 4 bases from V and 3 bases from J, the junction contained 10 bases not matched to a gene. The CDR3 has 16 residues. In germline, CDR1 is LGHNA, CDR2 YNFKEQ. The chain's CDR3 is CASSPSDREVDYGYTF. In DNA form, the CDR3 reads TGTGCCAGCAGCCCGTCGGACAGGGAGGTCGACTATGGCTACACCTTC.

The rearrangement uses TRBV29-1 and TRBJ2-7; D is possibly TRBD1 (5 bases). Trimming pared 5 bases from V and 0 bases from J, leaving 14 bases between. The CDR3 totals 14 residues. CDR1 and CDR2 from the germline V gene are SQVTM and ANQGSEA. CDR3 coding DNA: TGCAGCGTTATACTTGACAGTTCCTCCTACGAGCAGTACTTC. It translates to CSVILDSSSYEQYF.

This chain links TRBV5-1 with TRBJ1-2; 7 nucleotides agree with TRBD1. V was pared by 4 bases and J by 3 bases, with 3 bases of the junction left unmatched. The CDR3 spans 13 residues. Germline values: CDR1 SGHRS, CDR2 YFSETQ. The CDR3 DNA is TGCGCCAGCAGCCGTACAGGGGACTATGGCTACACCTTC. It codes for CASSRTGDYGYTF.

This clone was counted a few times. CDR3 sequence reads: CASIRDRGHSNQPQHF. Written as DNA, the CDR3 is TGTGCCAGTATCCGGGACAGGGGCCATAGCAATCAGCCCCAGCATTTT. The chain uses TRBV19 and TRBJ1-5; 10 nucleotides line up with TRBD1. V dropped 7 bases and J dropped 0; count of bases not matched to a gene: 6. Germline CDR1 LNHDA, CDR2 SQIVND (reference sequence). CDR3 length: 16 amino acids.

The CDR3 sequence is CASRKFGKGPHEQYF. The CDR3 region has the DNA TGTGCCAGCAGGAAATTTGGGAAGGGTCCCCACGAGCAGTACTTC. The J gene is TRBJ2-7, the V gene TRBV5-4; D is unresolved. Deletions cut 5 bases from V and 5 bases from J, with 20 bases between. Germline CDR1 is SGHNT and CDR2 is YYREEE (reference sequence). The CDR3 totals 15 residues.

This sequence joins TRBV5-1 and TRBJ2-7; 11 positions match TRBD2. The length of the CDR3 is 16 residues. Unmatched junction bases numbered 6, after V lost 3 bases and J lost 1 base. Looked up from germline, CDR1 is SGHRS and CDR2 is YFSETQ. CDR3 region: CASSSGLADLSYEQYF. The CDR3 bases are TGCGCCAGCAGCTCGGGACTAGCGGACCTATCCTACGAGCAGTACTTC. The variable domain in full, completed from reference TRBV5-1 and TRBJ2-7, reads KAGVTQTPRYLIKTRGQQVTLSCSPISGHRSVSWYQQTPGQGLQFLFEYFSETQRNKGNFPGRFSGRQFSNSRSEMNVSTLELGDSALYLCASSSGLADLSYEQYFGPGTRLTVT.

This chain uses TRBV7-2 with TRBJ2-7; either TRBD1 or TRBD2 may supply D (6 bases each). This CDR3 comprises 15 residues. Germline assignment: CDR1 SGHTA and CDR2 FQGNSA. Trimming pared 5 bases from V and 3 bases from J, leaving 17 bases between. The CDR3 spells CASSPRGGRFYEQYF. The CDR3, as DNA: TGTGCCAGCAGCCCTCGAGGGGGGCGCTTCTACGAGCAGTACTTC. The entire variable domain, with the rest obtained from reference TRBV7-2 and TRBJ2-7, is as follows: GAGVSQSPSNKVTEKGKDVELRCDPISGHTALYWYRQSLGQGLEFLIYFQGNSAPDKSGLPSDRFSAERTGGSVSTLTIQRTQQEDSAVYLCASSPRGGRFYEQYFGPGTRLTVT.

This chain uses TRBV28 with TRBJ1-2; D is perhaps TRBD1 (6 bases). This CDR3 contains 13 residues. CDR1 and CDR2 from the germline V gene are MDHEN and SYDVKM. V lost 8 bases, J lost 0 bases, and 10 bases lay in between. In nucleotides, the CDR3 is TGTGCCAGCTTAGGGGGAGCTAACTATGGCTACACCTTC. This sequence encodes CASLGGANYGYTF.